This passage covers 17 T cell receptor beta chains from one sample sequenced in a study of preoperative IRX-2 immunotherapy in early breast cancer. Treatment of the sample: preoperative locoregional IRX-2 cytokine immunotherapy. Sequencing was performed with immunoSEQ multiplex PCR; in TCRdb, only in-frame clones are kept and a portion is missing. This sample has roughly 23,000 clones; 75% to 90% occur once, and the top ten carry about 9.4%. This specimen consisted of tumor tissue, obtained after IRX-2 immunotherapy. Receptors originate from a human donor with breast cancer.

This chain joins TRBV11-3 and TRBJ2-5; D is ambiguous. The CDR3 length is 11 residues. Between the trimmed V and J ends, which lost 5 bases and 4 bases, there was a span of 5 bases. Germline-derived CDR1 and CDR2 are SGHNT and YENEEA. The CDR3 spells CASSMGETQYF. CDR3 nucleotide sequence: TGTGCCAGCAGCATGGGAGAGACCCAGTACTTC.

The chain employs TRBV12-2 and TRBJ2-2; the table gives TRBD1 as D, unverified against the DNA. TRBV12-2 is reported as a pseudogene. This CDR3 has 16 residues. The CDR3 DNA sequence: TGTGCAAGTCGCCCCCGGACAAGAACGAACACCGGGGAGCTGTTTTTT. Translation gives CASRPRTRTNTGELFF.

The chain carries TRBV7-2 and TRBJ2-7, with 8 bases lining up with TRBD1. This CDR3 has 14 amino acids. Germline V gives CDR1 SGHTA, CDR2 FQGNSA. Trimming took 5 bases from V and 2 from J; bases not matched to a gene: 5. Written as DNA, the CDR3 is TGTGCCAGCAGCCCTGGACAGGGACCCTACGAGCAGTACTTC. It encodes CASSPGQGPYEQYF.

V is TRBV10-1 and J is TRBJ2-3; 11 bases line up with TRBD2. V shed 3 bases and J 0 bases; nucleotides not matched to a gene: 5. CDR1 is WNHNN, CDR2 SYGVQD, per germline (reference sequence). CDR3 length: 17 residues. CDR3 loop: CASSDPLAGGSTDTQYF. Written as DNA, the CDR3 is TGCGCCAGCAGTGACCCTCTAGCGGGAGGTAGCACAGATACGCAGTATTTT.

The chain combines TRBV7-2 with TRBJ1-1; D not certain. This CDR3 spans 15 amino acids. Trimming took off 5 bases at V and 2 bases at J, with 15 bases between the two ends. Germline CDR1 is SGHTA and CDR2 is FQGNSA. Here the CDR3 DNA reads TGTGCCAGCAGCCCGCCACGTTTACAAAACACTGAAGCTTTCTTT. As protein: CASSPPRLQNTEAFF.

The chain is built from TRBV25-1 and TRBJ2-7; possibly TRBD2 for D (7 bases). With 5 bases removed from V and 5 bases from J, the gap between germline ends came to 19 bases. The germline V gene has CDR1 MGHDK and CDR2 SYGVNS. This CDR3 has 15 amino acids. Here the CDR3 DNA reads TGTGCCAGCAGTATATGGGGGGGCGCAGGCCACGAGCAGTACTTC. This gives the protein CASSIWGGAGHEQYF.

V and J are TRBV9 and TRBJ1-6; D not resolved. Germline V CDR1 and CDR2: SGDLS, YYNGEE. Trimming took 0 bases from V and 9 from J, leaving 10 bases between them. There are 14 residues in the CDR3. CDR3 nucleotides: TGTGCCAGCAGCGTAGGAGGGTCTGGTTCACCCCTCCACTTT. Translated, it gives CASSVGGSGSPLHF.

J is TRBJ1-1 and V is TRBV5-6, with D possibly matching TRBD1 (5 bases). Germline CDR1 is SGHDT and CDR2 is YYEEEE. The CDR3 is made up of 16 amino acids. V shed 4 bases and J shed 4 bases, with 20 bases lying between them. CDR3 protein: CASSPNWGYLSTEAFF. Written as DNA, the CDR3 is TGTGCCAGCAGCCCTAATTGGGGGTATCTTAGCACTGAAGCTTTCTTT.

The chain recombines TRBV29-1 with TRBJ1-4; TRBD1 might be the D (6 bases). With 6 bases removed from V and 4 bases from J, the gap between germline ends came to 9 bases. Germline V gene lookup returns CDR1 SQVTM and CDR2 ANQGSEA. CDR3 length equals 12 residues. Here the CDR3 reads CSVQGFNEKLFF. The CDR3, as DNA: TGCAGCGTCCAGGGGTTTAATGAAAAACTGTTTTTT.

The rearrangement uses TRBV18 and TRBJ1-4, with D possibly being TRBD1 (6 bases). This CDR3 is built from 15 residues. Germline CDR1 is KGHSH and CDR2 is LQKENI. V lost 2 bases and J 8 bases, leaving 15 bases between the germline ends. The CDR3: CASSPEKGVKEKLFF. Written as DNA, the CDR3 is TGTGCCAGCTCACCAGAGAAGGGGGTGAAGGAAAAACTGTTTTTT.

The chain combines TRBV5-4 with TRBJ1-2; a possible D gene is TRBD1 (6 bases). Germline V CDR1 and CDR2: SGHNT, YYREEE (reference sequence). Trimming stripped 7 bases from V and 4 bases from J, with 11 bases between. This CDR3 has 12 residues. This CDR3 is CASRGGLYGYTF. The CDR3 DNA sequence: TGTGCCAGCCGGGGGGGCCTCTATGGCTACACCTTC.

The DNA for the CDR3 is TGTGCCATCAGTGAGTCTACAGGGGCCTTCTACGAGCAGTACTTC. Translated, it gives CAISESTGAFYEQYF. The chain joins TRBV10-3 to TRBJ2-7, with 7 nucleotides matching TRBD1. Germline V lookup: CDR1 ENHRY, CDR2 SYGVKD. J gave up 3 bases and V 0 bases, and 5 bases lay outside the gene matches. CDR3 size: 15 residues.

This chain uses TRBV5-1 with TRBJ2-1; D gene uncertain. The CDR3 extends over 11 amino acids. The V end was cut by 2 bases, the J end by 6 bases, with 3 bases between. Germline CDR1 reads SGHRS; CDR2 reads YFSETQ. The CDR3 region has the DNA TGCGCCAGCAGCTTAGGCAATGAGCAGTTCTTC. Its translation is CASSLGNEQFF. The full variable domain, its missing parts supplied by reference TRBV5-1 and TRBJ2-1, is KAGVTQTPRYLIKTRGQQVTLSCSPISGHRSVSWYQQTPGQGLQFLFEYFSETQRNKGNFPGRFSGRQFSNSRSEMNVSTLELGDSALYLCASSLGNEQFFGPGTRLTVL.

The chain joins TRBV19 to TRBJ1-1; D is unresolved. Between the trimmed V and J ends, which lost 1 base and 4 bases, there was a span of 19 bases. CDR3 length equals 17 residues. Germline V lookup: CDR1 LNHDA, CDR2 SQIVND (reference sequence). Here the CDR3 reads CASSIAPGAPGGTEAFF. In DNA form, the CDR3 reads TGTGCCAGTAGTATAGCACCGGGAGCCCCCGGTGGCACTGAAGCTTTCTTT.

The chain links TRBV28 to TRBJ2-3; D may be TRBD2 (6 bases). The CDR3 is 18 amino acids. Per the germline V gene, CDR1 is MDHEN and CDR2 is SYDVKM. Trimming shortened V by 10 bases and J by 4 bases, and 30 bases separated the two germline ends. This CDR3 reads CATLPYGGGPPVPDTQYF. DNA for the CDR3: TGTGCCACCCTTCCATATGGTGGAGGGCCGCCAGTCCCAGATACGCAGTATTTT.

This rearrangement joins TRBV7-2 to TRBJ2-1; 7 nucleotides agree with TRBD2. J gave up 8 bases and V 2 bases, and 6 bases lay outside the gene matches. CDR1 and CDR2 (germline): SGHTA, FQGNSA. The CDR3 extends over 14 amino acids. The CDR3 DNA reads TGTGCCAGCAGCTTATTCCGGGAGGCGTATGAGCAGTTCTTC. This sequence encodes CASSLFREAYEQFF.

CDR3 amino acids: CASMGGLGAGYTF. Here the CDR3 DNA reads TGTGCCAGCATGGGTGGGCTAGGCGCTGGCTACACCTTC. This chain connects TRBV6-6 to TRBJ1-2; D remains ambiguous. The CDR3 consists of 13 residues. V was shortened by 7 bases and J by 7 bases, with 16 bases between the two germline ends. Germline V gene sequence: CDR1 MNHNY, CDR2 SVGAGI (reference sequence).